This section outlines one TCR beta chain sequence together with its context. The V and J ends lost 0 bases and 8 bases, in that order; junction bases with no gene match: 11. CDR1 LGHDT and CDR2 YNNKEL come from the germline V gene (reference sequence). The CDR3 consists of 16 residues. The sample belongs to a study of human T cells and chemical hapten exposure. Study background: Sensitization applied 2% DPC to 2 cm by 2 cm of upper inner arm skin.

TCRdb re-called the RACE reads with MiXCR, one entry per CDR3 protein. The profile shows approximately 340,000 distinct CDR3 sequences, around 7% of them singletons. Time point in this sample: patch test 1, 2 weeks after DPC sensitization. Treatment given: therapeutic diphenylcyclopropenone sensitization with weekly scalp DPC. Sequenced here: whole blood, sampled in connection with sensitization to the hapten diphenylcyclopropenone (DPC). The chain combines TRBV3-1 with TRBJ1-2; 8 nucleotides match TRBD1. The receptor's source is a young woman with alopecia areata. Some clones in this sample may be carry-over from other donors' samples. The CDR3 bases are TGTGCCAGCAGCCAAGATCCACCCGGACAGGGTAGAGGCTACACCTTC. This gives the protein CASSQDPPGQGRGYTF.